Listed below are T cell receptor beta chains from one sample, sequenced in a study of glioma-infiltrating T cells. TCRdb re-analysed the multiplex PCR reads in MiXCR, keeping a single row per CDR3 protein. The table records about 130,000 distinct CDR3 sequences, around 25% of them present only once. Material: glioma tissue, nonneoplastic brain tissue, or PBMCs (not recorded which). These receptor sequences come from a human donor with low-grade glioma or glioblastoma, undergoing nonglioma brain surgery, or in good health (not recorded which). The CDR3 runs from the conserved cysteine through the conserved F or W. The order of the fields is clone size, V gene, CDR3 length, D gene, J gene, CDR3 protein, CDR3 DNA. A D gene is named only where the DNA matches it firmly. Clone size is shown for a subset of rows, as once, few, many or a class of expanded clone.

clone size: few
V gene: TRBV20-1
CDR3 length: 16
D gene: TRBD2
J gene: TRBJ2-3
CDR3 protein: CSARLIAGGYTDTQYF
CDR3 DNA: TGCAGTGCTAGATTAATAGCGGGGGGCTACACAGATACGCAGTATTTT

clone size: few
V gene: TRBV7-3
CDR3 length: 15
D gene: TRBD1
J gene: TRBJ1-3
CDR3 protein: CASSPQTGSGNTIYF
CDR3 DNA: TGTGCCAGCAGCCCCCAGACAGGGTCTGGAAACACCATATATTTT

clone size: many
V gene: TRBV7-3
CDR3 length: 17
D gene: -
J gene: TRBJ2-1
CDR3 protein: CASSPPGGTATYNEQFF
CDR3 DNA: TGTGCCAGCAGCCCACCAGGGGGGACCGCAACCTACAATGAGCAGTTCTTC

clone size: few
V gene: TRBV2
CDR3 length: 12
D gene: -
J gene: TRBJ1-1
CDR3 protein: CASGQMNTEAFF
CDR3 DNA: TGTGCCAGCGGACAGATGAACACTGAAGCTTTCTTT

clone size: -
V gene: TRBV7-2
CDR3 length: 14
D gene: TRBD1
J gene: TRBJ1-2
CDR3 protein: CASSAQGQGAGYTF
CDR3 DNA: TGTGCCAGCAGCGCACAAGGACAGGGGGCTGGCTACACCTTC

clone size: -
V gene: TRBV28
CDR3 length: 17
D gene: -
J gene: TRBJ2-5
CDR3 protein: CASSSLQTRGGQETQYF
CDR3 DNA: TGTGCCAGCAGTTCCCTTCAGACTAGGGGGGGTCAAGAGACCCAGTACTTC

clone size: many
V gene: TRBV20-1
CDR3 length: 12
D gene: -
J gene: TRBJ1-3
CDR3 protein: CSARLEGNTIYF
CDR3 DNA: TGCAGTGCACGGCTGGAGGGAAACACCATATATTTT

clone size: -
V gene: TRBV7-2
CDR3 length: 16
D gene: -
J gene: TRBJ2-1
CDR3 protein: CASSLVGDLSYNEQFF
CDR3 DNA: TGTGCCAGCAGCTTAGTCGGGGACCTCTCCTACAATGAGCAGTTCTTC

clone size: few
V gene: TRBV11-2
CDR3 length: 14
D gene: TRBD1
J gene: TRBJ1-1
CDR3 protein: CASSTGGQNTEAFF
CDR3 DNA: TGTGCCAGCAGCACAGGGGGGCAGAACACTGAAGCTTTCTTT

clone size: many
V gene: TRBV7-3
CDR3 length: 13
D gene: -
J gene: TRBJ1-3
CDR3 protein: CASSWQVGGTIYF
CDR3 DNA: TGTGCCAGCAGCTGGCAGGTCGGGGGCACCATATATTTT

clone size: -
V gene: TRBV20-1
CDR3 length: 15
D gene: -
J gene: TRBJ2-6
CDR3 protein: CSARNTGTGANVLTF
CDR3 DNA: TGCAGTGCTAGAAATACAGGGACTGGGGCCAACGTCCTGACTTTC

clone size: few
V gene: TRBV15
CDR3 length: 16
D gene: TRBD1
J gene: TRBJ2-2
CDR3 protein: CATSRRDRGNTGELFF
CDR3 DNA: TGTGCCACCAGCAGAAGGGACAGGGGGAACACCGGGGAGCTGTTTTTT

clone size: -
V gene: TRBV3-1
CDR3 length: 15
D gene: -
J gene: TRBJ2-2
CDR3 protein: CASSQGGSGAGELFF
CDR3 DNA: TGTGCCAGCAGCCAAGGGGGGAGTGGAGCCGGGGAGCTGTTTTTT

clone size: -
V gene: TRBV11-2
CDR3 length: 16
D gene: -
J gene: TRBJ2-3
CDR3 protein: CASSLSRDGHTDTQYF
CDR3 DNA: TGTGCCAGCAGCTTATCCCGGGACGGACACACAGATACGCAGTATTTT

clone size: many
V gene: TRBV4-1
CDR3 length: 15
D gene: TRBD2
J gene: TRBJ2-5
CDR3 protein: CASRRTAGGQETQYF
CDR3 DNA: TGCGCCAGCAGAAGGACAGCGGGGGGGCAAGAGACCCAGTACTTC

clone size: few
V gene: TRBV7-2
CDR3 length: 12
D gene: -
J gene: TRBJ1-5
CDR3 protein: CASSRRPGPQHF
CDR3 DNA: TGTGCCAGCAGCCGTCGCCCGGGGCCCCAGCATTTT

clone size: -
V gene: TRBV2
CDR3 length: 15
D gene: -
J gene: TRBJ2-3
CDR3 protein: CASSEAGGSTDTQYF
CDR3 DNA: TGTGCCAGCAGTGAAGCAGGGGGGAGTACAGATACGCAGTATTTT

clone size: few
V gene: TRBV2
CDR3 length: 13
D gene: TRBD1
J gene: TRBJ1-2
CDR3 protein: CASTGTGKYGYTF
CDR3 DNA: TGTGCCAGCACTGGGACAGGGAAGTATGGCTACACCTTC

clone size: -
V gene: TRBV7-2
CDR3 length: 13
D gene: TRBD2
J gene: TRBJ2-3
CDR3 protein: CASSPNSGGVQYF
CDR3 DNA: TGTGCCAGCAGCCCTAATAGCGGGGGGGTGCAGTATTTT

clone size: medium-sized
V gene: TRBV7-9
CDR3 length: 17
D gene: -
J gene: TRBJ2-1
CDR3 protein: CASSPSPLAGLYNEQFF
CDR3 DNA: TGTGCCAGCAGCCCCAGCCCACTCGCGGGGCTCTACAATGAGCAGTTCTTC

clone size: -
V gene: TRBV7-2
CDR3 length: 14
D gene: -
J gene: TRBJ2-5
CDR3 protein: CASSPQGADGTQYF
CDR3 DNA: TGTGCCAGCAGCCCCCAAGGGGCAGACGGGACCCAGTACTTC

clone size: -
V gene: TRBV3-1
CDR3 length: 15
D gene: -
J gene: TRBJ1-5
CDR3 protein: CASSWGRYSNQPQHF
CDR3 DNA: TGTGCCAGCAGCTGGGGTCGATATAGCAATCAGCCCCAGCATTTT

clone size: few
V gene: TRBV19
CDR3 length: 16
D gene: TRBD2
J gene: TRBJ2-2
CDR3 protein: CASRRLAGGQTGELFF
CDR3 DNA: TGTGCCAGTAGAAGACTAGCGGGGGGGCAAACCGGGGAGCTGTTTTTT

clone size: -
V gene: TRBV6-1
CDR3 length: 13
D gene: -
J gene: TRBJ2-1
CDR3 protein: CASSLFSAREQFF
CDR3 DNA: TGTGCCAGCAGCTTGTTCAGCGCCCGAGAGCAGTTCTTC

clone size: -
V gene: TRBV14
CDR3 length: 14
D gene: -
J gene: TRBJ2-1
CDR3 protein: CASSQGRYRNEQFF
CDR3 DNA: TGTGCCAGCAGCCAAGGGAGGTACCGCAATGAGCAGTTCTTC

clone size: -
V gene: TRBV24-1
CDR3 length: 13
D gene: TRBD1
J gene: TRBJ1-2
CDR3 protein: CATSAGGRYGYTF
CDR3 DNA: TGTGCCACCAGTGCAGGGGGAAGGTATGGCTACACCTTC